These T cell receptor beta chains were read from a single sample in a study of blood T cell repertoires in COVID-19. Clones were read by immunoSEQ multiplex PCR, and TCRdb kept only the in-frame ones, dropping some. Among 150,000 to 200,000 clones listed, around nine tenths were seen once. Source material: peripheral blood. Receptors were obtained from a woman in her 70s with COVID-19, enrolled during active disease. The CDR3 runs from the conserved cysteine through the conserved F or W. A D gene is named only where the DNA matches it firmly. Clone size appears in some rows only: once, few, many, or a class for an expanded clone.

V gene	clone size	D gene	J gene	CDR3 protein	CDR3 DNA
TRBV28	.	.	TRBJ2-7	CASRRILVGEQYF	TGTGCCAGCAGGCGGATCTTGGTCGGCGAGCAGTACTTC
TRBV5-1	.	.	TRBJ2-7	CASSLGGPYEQYF	TGCGCCAGCAGCCTAGGAGGGCCCTACGAGCAGTACTTC
TRBV13	.	TRBD2	TRBJ2-7	CASSLLRGSTAYEQYF	TGTGCCAGCAGCTTGCTCCGCGGGAGTACGGCCTACGAGCAGTACTTC
TRBV19	.	TRBD1	TRBJ2-5	CASSIGGTGTQETQYF	TGTGCCAGTAGCATCGGCGGGACAGGTACCCAGGAGACCCAGTACTTC
TRBV28	.	.	TRBJ2-7	CASTLRPVPTYEQYF	TGTGCCAGCACCCTGCGGCCAGTCCCGACCTACGAGCAGTACTTC
TRBV3-1/TRBV3-2	.	.	TRBJ2-3	CASSQDRLDTQYF	TGTGCCAGCAGCCAAGATCGTTTAGATACGCAGTATTTT
TRBV4-1	.	.	TRBJ1-2	CASSRGEGANYGYTF	TGCGCCAGCAGCCGGGGGGAAGGGGCTAACTATGGCTACACCTTC
TRBV11-1	.	.	TRBJ2-1	CASTRGSYNEQFF	TGTGCCAGCACGAGAGGGTCGTACAATGAGCAGTTCTTC
TRBV3-1/TRBV3-2	.	.	TRBJ2-1	CASSQGGTGLYNEQFF	TGTGCCAGCAGCCAGGGTGGGACTGGCCTCTACAATGAGCAGTTCTTC
TRBV6-5	.	.	TRBJ1-2	CASSRDSRYGYTF	TGTGCCAGCAGTAGAGACAGCAGATATGGCTACACCTTC
TRBV4-1	.	TRBD1	TRBJ1-2	CASSQDWDRVSTNYGYTF	TGCGCCAGCAGCCAAGATTGGGACAGGGTATCAACTAACTATGGCTACACCTTC
TRBV14	large	TRBD2	TRBJ2-7	CASSLGSFPGLAGVGAYEQYF	TGTGCCAGCAGCCTCGGAAGCTTCCCGGGACTAGCGGGAGTCGGGGCCTACGAGCAGTACTTC
TRBV18	.	.	TRBJ1-5	CASSPSSGRHNQPQHF	TGTGCCAGCTCCCCATCCTCGGGGAGGCACAATCAGCCCCAGCATTTT
TRBV5-6	.	TRBD1	TRBJ1-4	CASSGQGAEKLFF	TGTGCCAGCAGCGGACAGGGGGCGGAAAAACTGTTTTTT
TRBV30	.	.	TRBJ1-2	CAWSPSRQTPGYTF	TGTGCCTGGAGTCCCTCCAGGCAAACCCCTGGCTACACCTTC
TRBV6-2/TRBV6-3	once	.	TRBJ2-4	CASSYSIGDLAKNIQYF	TGTGCCAGCAGTTACTCGATCGGGGATTTGGCCAAAAACATTCAGTACTTC
TRBV7-2	.	TRBD1	TRBJ2-7	CASSLGTGSSYEQYF	TGTGCCAGCAGCTTAGGGACAGGTAGCTCCTACGAGCAGTACTTC
TRBV15	.	.	TRBJ1-2	CATSRDEGSYYGYTF	TGTGCCACCAGCAGAGATGAGGGATCATACTATGGCTACACCTTC
TRBV4-2	.	TRBD2	TRBJ2-1	CASSPGLAGFGSYNEQFF	TGTGCCAGCAGCCCGGGACTAGCGGGATTTGGATCCTACAATGAGCAGTTCTTC
TRBV29-1	.	.	TRBJ1-2	CSVVVGPDYGYTF	TGCAGCGTTGTAGTGGGGCCTGACTATGGCTACACCTTC
TRBV5-4	.	.	TRBJ2-7	CASSLPGTGHITRGEQYF	TGTGCCAGCAGCTTGCCAGGGACGGGCCATATCACCAGGGGCGAGCAGTACTTC
TRBV4-2	.	TRBD2	TRBJ2-5	CASSQDFSLAGEKETQYF	TGTGCCAGCAGCCAAGATTTTAGCCTAGCGGGAGAGAAAGAGACCCAGTACTTC
TRBV10-2	.	TRBD1	TRBJ1-5	CASRETGVYQPQHF	TGCGCCAGCAGGGAGACAGGGGTATACCAGCCCCAGCATTTT
TRBV5-1	few	TRBD1	TRBJ1-1	CASSRARDRVNTEAFF	TGCGCCAGCAGCCGCGCACGCGACAGGGTTAACACTGAAGCTTTCTTT
TRBV5-1	few	.	TRBJ1-1	CASSSTGRGPEAFF	TGCGCCAGCAGCTCAACAGGGAGGGGACCTGAAGCTTTCTTT
TRBV28	.	.	TRBJ2-7	CASAGYEQYF	TGTGCCAGTGCGGGCTACGAGCAGTACTTC
TRBV20-1	.	TRBD2	TRBJ2-1	CSASILAGAPNEQFF	TGCAGTGCTAGTATTTTAGCGGGAGCCCCCAATGAGCAGTTCTTC
TRBV28	.	TRBD1	TRBJ2-7	CASRPQGALSYEQYF	TGTGCCAGCAGACCCCAGGGGGCCCTCTCCTACGAGCAGTACTTC